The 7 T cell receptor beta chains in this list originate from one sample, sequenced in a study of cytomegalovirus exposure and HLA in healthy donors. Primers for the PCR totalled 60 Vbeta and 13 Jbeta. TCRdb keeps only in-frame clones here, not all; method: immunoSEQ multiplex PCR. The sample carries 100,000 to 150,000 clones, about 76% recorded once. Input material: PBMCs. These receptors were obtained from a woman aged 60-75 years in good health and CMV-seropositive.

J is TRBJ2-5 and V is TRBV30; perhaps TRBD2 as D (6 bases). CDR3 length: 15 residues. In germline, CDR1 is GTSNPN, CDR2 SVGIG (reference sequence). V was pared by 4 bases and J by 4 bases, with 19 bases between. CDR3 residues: CAWKPTGGSRETQYF. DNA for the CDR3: TGTGCCTGGAAACCCACCGGGGGTTCGCGAGAGACCCAGTACTTC.

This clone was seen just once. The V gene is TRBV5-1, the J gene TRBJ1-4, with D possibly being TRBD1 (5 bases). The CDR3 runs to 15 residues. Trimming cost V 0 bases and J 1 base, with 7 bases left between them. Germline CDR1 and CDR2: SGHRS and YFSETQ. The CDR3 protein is CASSLVQGTNEKLFF. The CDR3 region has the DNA TGCGCCAGCAGCTTGGTTCAGGGAACTAATGAAAAACTGTTTTTT.

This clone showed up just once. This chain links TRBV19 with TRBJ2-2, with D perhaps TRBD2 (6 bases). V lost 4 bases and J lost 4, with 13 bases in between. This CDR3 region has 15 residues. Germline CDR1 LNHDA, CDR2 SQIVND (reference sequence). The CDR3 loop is CASSTGTQSTGELFF. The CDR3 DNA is TGTGCCAGTAGTACCGGGACTCAGTCCACCGGGGAGCTGTTTTTT.

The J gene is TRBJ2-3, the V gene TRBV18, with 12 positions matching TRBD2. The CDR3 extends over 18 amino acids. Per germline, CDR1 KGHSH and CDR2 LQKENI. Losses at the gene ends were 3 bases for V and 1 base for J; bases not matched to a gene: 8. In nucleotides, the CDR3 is TGTGCCAGCTCACCCTCGGTCAGACTAGCGGGGGGCACAGATACGCAGTATTTT. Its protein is CASSPSVRLAGGTDTQYF.

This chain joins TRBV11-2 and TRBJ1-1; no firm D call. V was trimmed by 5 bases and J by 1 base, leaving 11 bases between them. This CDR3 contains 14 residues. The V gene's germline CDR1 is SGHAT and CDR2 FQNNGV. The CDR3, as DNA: TGTGCCAGCAGCGGTAGACTGAGGAACACTGAAGCTTTCTTT. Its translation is CASSGRLRNTEAFF.

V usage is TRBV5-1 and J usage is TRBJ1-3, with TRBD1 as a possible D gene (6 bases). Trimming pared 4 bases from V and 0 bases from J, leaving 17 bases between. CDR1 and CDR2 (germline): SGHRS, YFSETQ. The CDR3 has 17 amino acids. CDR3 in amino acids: CASSKPETGFSGNTIYF. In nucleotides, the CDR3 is TGCGCCAGCAGCAAACCGGAAACAGGGTTCTCTGGAAACACCATATATTTT.

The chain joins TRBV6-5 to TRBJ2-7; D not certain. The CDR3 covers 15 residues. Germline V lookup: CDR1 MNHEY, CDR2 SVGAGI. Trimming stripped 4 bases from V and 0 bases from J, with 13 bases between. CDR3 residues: CASSLSPTPSYEQYF. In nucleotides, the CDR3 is TGTGCCAGCAGTTTATCGCCGACACCCTCCTACGAGCAGTACTTC.